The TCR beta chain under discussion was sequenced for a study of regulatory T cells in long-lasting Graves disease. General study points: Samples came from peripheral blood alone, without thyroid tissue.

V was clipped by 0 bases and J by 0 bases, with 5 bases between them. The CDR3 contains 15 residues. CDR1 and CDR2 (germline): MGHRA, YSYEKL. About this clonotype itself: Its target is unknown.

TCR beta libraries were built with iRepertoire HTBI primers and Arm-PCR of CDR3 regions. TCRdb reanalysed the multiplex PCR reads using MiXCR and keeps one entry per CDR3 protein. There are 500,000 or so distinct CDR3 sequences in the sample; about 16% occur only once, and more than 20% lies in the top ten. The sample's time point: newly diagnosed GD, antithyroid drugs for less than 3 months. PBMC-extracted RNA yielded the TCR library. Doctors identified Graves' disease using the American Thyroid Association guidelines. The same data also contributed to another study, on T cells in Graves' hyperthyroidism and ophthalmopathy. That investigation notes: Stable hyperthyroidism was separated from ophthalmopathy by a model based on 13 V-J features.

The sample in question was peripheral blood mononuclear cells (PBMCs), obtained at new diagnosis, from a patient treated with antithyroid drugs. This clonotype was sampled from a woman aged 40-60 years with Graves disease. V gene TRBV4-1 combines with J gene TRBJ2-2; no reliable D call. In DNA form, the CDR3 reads TGCGCCAGCAGCCAAGAACAGACGAACACCGGGGAGCTGTTTTTT. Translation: CASSQEQTNTGELFF.